This T cell receptor beta chain was profiled in a study of blood T cell repertoires in COVID-19. Across the whole study: Sites in the United States, Italy and Spain provided acute and convalescent COVID-19 samples. T cells, B-cell-depleted T cells, or PBMCs supplied cDNA or gDNA.

In the study's own analysis: The assay estimated nucleated cells by amplifying reference gene primers. The method was immunoSEQ multiplex PCR; TCRdb's version includes in-frame clones alone and lacks a portion of them. Clone size and the V and J calls come from that table; the DNA yielded D and trimming. The sample has 150,000 to 200,000 clones, roughly 78% seen once. Germline V gene data show CDR1 as MDHEN and CDR2 as SYDVKM. With 7 bases clipped from V and 7 bases from J, the junction kept 10 bases outside the gene matches. The CDR3 extends over 14 amino acids. V usage is TRBV28 and J usage is TRBJ1-2; 9 bases map to TRBD1. The specimen was peripheral blood. This clonotype was sampled from an elderly woman with active or convalescent COVID-19. This chain's CDR3 is CASNSGTGLAGYTF. CDR3 nucleotides: TGTGCCAGCAATTCCGGGACAGGGCTTGCTGGCTACACCTTC.